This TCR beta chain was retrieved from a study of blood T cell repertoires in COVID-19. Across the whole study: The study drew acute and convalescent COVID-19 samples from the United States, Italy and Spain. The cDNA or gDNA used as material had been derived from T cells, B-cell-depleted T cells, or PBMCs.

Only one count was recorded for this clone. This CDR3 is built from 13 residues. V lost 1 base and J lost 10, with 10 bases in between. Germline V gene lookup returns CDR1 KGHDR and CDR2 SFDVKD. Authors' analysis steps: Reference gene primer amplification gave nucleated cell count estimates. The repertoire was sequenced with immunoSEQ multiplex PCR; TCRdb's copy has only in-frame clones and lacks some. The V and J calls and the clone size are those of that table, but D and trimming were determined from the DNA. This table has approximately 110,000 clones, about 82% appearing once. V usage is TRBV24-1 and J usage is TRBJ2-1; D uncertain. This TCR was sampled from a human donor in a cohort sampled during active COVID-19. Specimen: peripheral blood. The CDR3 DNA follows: TGTGCCACCAGTGATTTCCGAGCTCGAGAGCAGTTCTTC. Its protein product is CATSDFRAREQFF.